Shown below are 25 T cell receptor beta chains from a single sample sequenced in a study of blood T cell repertoires in COVID-19. Profiled with immunoSEQ multiplex PCR; TCRdb holds only in-frame clones, not every one. The table lists more than 250,000 clones, roughly nine tenths of them singletons. The specimen sequenced was PBMCs or T cells enriched from blood (not recorded which). These receptors were taken from a middle-aged woman who had recovered from COVID-19.

This clone was detected a few times. The genes are TRBV28 and TRBJ1-5; TRBD1 agrees at 9 bases. Losses at the gene ends were 8 bases for V and 7 bases for J; bases not matched to a gene: 9. Germline V gene data show CDR1 as MDHEN and CDR2 as SYDVKM. The CDR3 is 14 residues long. The chain's CDR3 is CASRGTGRWQPQHF. The CDR3 nucleotides are TGTGCCAGCCGTGGGACAGGGAGATGGCAGCCCCAGCATTTT. Variable domain in full (rest from reference TRBV28 and TRBJ1-5): DVKVTQSSRYLVKRTGEKVFLECVQDMDHENMFWYRQDPGLGLRLIYFSYDVKMKEKGDIPEGYSVSREKKERFSLILESASTNQTSMYLCASRGTGRWQPQHFGDGTRLSIL.

The chain joins TRBV5-8 to TRBJ2-5; 8 bases agree with TRBD1. The CDR3 has 13 amino acids. The germline V gene encodes CDR1 SGHTS and CDR2 YDEGEE. V shed 4 bases, J shed 5 bases, and the junction held 4 bases outside the gene matches. The DNA of the CDR3 is TGTGCCAGCAGCAAGGGACAGGTCGAGACCCAGTACTTC. Protein sequence: CASSKGQVETQYF.

The chain uses TRBV14 and TRBJ2-7; the match to TRBD1 covers 7 bases. The CDR3 runs to 16 residues. Germline loops: CDR1 SGHDN, CDR2 FVKESK. The V gene end was trimmed by 4 bases and the J gene end by 2 bases; junction bases not matched to a gene: 11. The CDR3 region has the DNA TGTGCCAGCAGCCCAATGACAGGGTATGCTACCTACGAGCAGTACTTC. Its protein product is CASSPMTGYATYEQYF.

V is TRBV10-3 and J is TRBJ2-2; no definite D call. V was trimmed by 2 bases and J by 1 base, leaving 8 bases between them. Germline assignment: CDR1 ENHRY and CDR2 SYGVKD. CDR3 size: 15 residues. CDR3 in DNA: TGTGCCATCAGTGAGACGCGACTGAACACCGGGGAGCTGTTTTTT. Translated: CAISETRLNTGELFF.

The genes are TRBV9 and TRBJ2-7; TRBD1 agrees at 12 bases. V gave up 3 bases and J gave up 6 bases; unmatched junction bases: 22. CDR1 and CDR2 from the germline V gene are SGDLS and YYNGEE. This CDR3 has 20 amino acids. CDR3 amino acids: CASSGPGTGGRGSPRGEQYF. The DNA for the CDR3 is TGTGCCAGCAGCGGACCGGGGACAGGGGGCCGAGGGTCTCCCAGGGGCGAGCAGTACTTC.

This clone was counted only a few times. The chain combines TRBV5-4 with TRBJ2-7, with TRBD2 identical over 14 bases. The junction had 6 bases not matched to a gene; V was cut back by 0 bases and J by 7 bases. The CDR3 contains 16 residues. The germline CDR1 and CDR2 sequences are SGHNT and YYREEE (reference sequence). As DNA, the CDR3 is TGTGCCAGCAGCTTGGAGGGACTAGCGGGAGTCGGGGAGCAGTACTTC. Protein sequence: CASSLEGLAGVGEQYF.

The chain employs TRBV9 and TRBJ2-2, with TRBD2 as a possible D gene (6 bases). Germline V gene sequence: CDR1 SGDLS, CDR2 YYNGEE. The CDR3 has 16 residues. V was trimmed by 0 bases and J by 4 bases, leaving 13 bases between them. CDR3 loop: CASSVAQRATTGELFF. CDR3 nucleotide sequence: TGTGCCAGCAGCGTAGCTCAGCGGGCGACCACCGGGGAGCTGTTTTTT.

This clone has a single count. The V and J genes are TRBV5-6 and TRBJ2-7, with a tentative D call TRBD1 (5 bases). Trimming left V 3 bases short and J 3 bases short, with 13 bases between. Germline loops: CDR1 SGHDT, CDR2 YYEEEE. There are 14 residues in the CDR3. This chain's CDR3 is CASSSPGKNYEQYF. CDR3 in DNA: TGTGCCAGCAGCTCCCCAGGGAAGAACTACGAGCAGTACTTC.

This clone was counted a few times. The chain couples TRBV7-8 to TRBJ2-7; TRBD1 agrees at 7 bases. The ends lost 5 bases at V and 2 bases at J; junction bases unmatched: 9. The CDR3 has 15 amino acids. In germline, CDR1 is SGHVS, CDR2 FQNEAQ. DNA of the CDR3: TGTGCCAGCAGCCCGACAGGGTCAGCGGCCTACGAGCAGTACTTC. It specifies CASSPTGSAAYEQYF.

The V and J genes are TRBV15 and TRBJ1-1; D remains unclear. The ends were cut back, 0 bases at V and 7 bases at J, with 9 bases in the middle. The CDR3 covers 13 residues. The germline CDR1 and CDR2 sequences are LNHNV and YYDKDF (reference sequence). CDR3 in DNA: TGTGCCACCAGCAGAGACTCCACCAGTGAAGCTTTCTTT. This codes for CATSRDSTSEAFF.

The chain combines TRBV7-2 with TRBJ2-7; 9 nucleotides line up with TRBD1. V lost 1 base to trimming and J lost 0 bases; unmatched junction nucleotides: 4. The germline V gene encodes CDR1 SGHTA and CDR2 FQGNSA. CDR3 size: 16 residues. CDR3 nucleotides: TGTGCCAGCAGCTTAGTTGCGACAGGGGGCTCCTACGAGCAGTACTTC. It specifies CASSLVATGGSYEQYF.

The V and J genes are TRBV28 and TRBJ2-3; weak D call: TRBD2 (6 bases). V lost 2 bases to trimming and J lost 6 bases, with 9 bases between them. Germline V gene data show CDR1 as MDHEN and CDR2 as SYDVKM. The CDR3 loop spans 13 amino acids. The CDR3 protein is CASSLGGSDTQYF. DNA of the CDR3: TGTGCCAGCAGTTTAGGAGGGTCGGATACGCAGTATTTT. Supplemented by reference TRBV28 and TRBJ2-3, the full variable domain reads DVKVTQSSRYLVKRTGEKVFLECVQDMDHENMFWYRQDPGLGLRLIYFSYDVKMKEKGDIPEGYSVSREKKERFSLILESASTNQTSMYLCASSLGGSDTQYFGPGTRLTVL.

This chain uses TRBV7-2 with TRBJ1-6, with D tentatively TRBD1 (5 bases). The germline V gene has CDR1 SGHTA and CDR2 FQGNSA. The V end was cut by 1 base, the J end by 0 bases, with 10 bases between. The CDR3 is 17 amino acids. CDR3 DNA sequence: TGTGCCAGCAGCTTAGTCCCCCAGGGCTCCTATAATTCACCCCTCCACTTT. Residues: CASSLVPQGSYNSPLHF.

The CDR3, as DNA: TGTGCCATCAGTGACGGGGGGGAGGGCACAGATACGCAGTATTTT. This sequence encodes CAISDGGEGTDTQYF. The chain combines TRBV10-3 with TRBJ2-3; 8 bases match TRBD2. Per the germline V gene, CDR1 is ENHRY and CDR2 is SYGVKD. The length of the CDR3 is 15 residues. The V segment lost 3 bases and the J segment 1 base; nucleotides outside the gene matches: 3.

This chain links TRBV19 with TRBJ2-4; 8 bases align to TRBD1. From germline, CDR1 is LNHDA and CDR2 SQIVND (reference sequence). V was clipped by 7 bases and J by 7 bases; unmatched bases: 12. The CDR3 sequence is 15 residues long. The DNA for the CDR3 is TGTGCCAGTACACTCGGGGACAGGATCGGGAACATTCAGTACTTC. It is translated as CASTLGDRIGNIQYF.

The rearrangement joins TRBV28 to TRBJ2-5; the D gene is possibly TRBD2 (6 bases). The CDR3 contains 15 residues. The V and J ends lost 5 bases and 1 base respectively, with 14 bases between them. CDR1 and CDR2 (germline): MDHEN, SYDVKM. In DNA form, the CDR3 reads TGTGCCAGCAGTCGATTTGGAGGGTTCCAAGAGACCCAGTACTTC. The encoded protein is CASSRFGGFQETQYF. The full variable domain, in which reference TRBV28 and TRBJ2-5 provide the parts outside the CDR3, is DVKVTQSSRYLVKRTGEKVFLECVQDMDHENMFWYRQDPGLGLRLIYFSYDVKMKEKGDIPEGYSVSREKKERFSLILESASTNQTSMYLCASSRFGGFQETQYFGPGTRLLVL.

The CDR3 sequence: CASSLGLAGGTEQFF. CDR3 DNA sequence: TGTGCCAGCAGCCTGGGACTAGCGGGAGGGACTGAGCAGTTCTTC. The genes are TRBV11-2 and TRBJ2-1, with 16 positions matching TRBD2. Per the germline V gene, CDR1 is SGHAT and CDR2 is FQNNGV. This CDR3 comprises 15 residues. Germline trimming cut 5 bases from V and 9 bases from J; bases unmatched to any gene: 4.

The chain joins TRBV2 to TRBJ2-5; possible D gene TRBD1, 6 bases. Per germline, CDR1 SNHLY and CDR2 FYNNEI. This CDR3 comprises 13 residues. V was pared by 7 bases and J by 5 bases, with 14 bases between. This chain's CDR3 is CASNRHREETQYF. The CDR3 DNA reads as TGTGCCAGCAATCGGCACAGGGAGGAGACCCAGTACTTC.

The rearrangement uses TRBV4-1 and TRBJ2-1; 9 bases map to TRBD2. J lost 9 bases, V lost 1 base, and 16 bases had no gene match. CDR1 and CDR2 from the germline V gene are MGHRA and YSYEKL. The CDR3 length is 18 residues. The CDR3 loop is CASSQAHRGLAGNVEQFF. The CDR3 DNA sequence: TGCGCCAGCAGCCAAGCGCATCGGGGGCTAGCGGGAAATGTTGAGCAGTTCTTC.

V and J are TRBV27 and TRBJ2-7, with 9 positions matching TRBD2. CDR3 size: 16 residues. The germline CDR1 and CDR2 sequences are MNHEY and SMNVEV (reference sequence). Losses at the gene ends were 0 bases for V and 2 bases for J; bases not matched to a gene: 5. The CDR3 spells CASSLSAGTSTYEQYF. DNA for the CDR3: TGTGCCAGCAGTTTATCGGCCGGGACTAGCACCTACGAGCAGTACTTC.

DNA for the CDR3: TGTGCCAGCAGCCAAGAAAACAGGGACGAGCAGTACTTC. Amino acid sequence: CASSQENRDEQYF. The V call is TRBV3-1 (or the pseudogene TRBV3-2), the J call TRBJ2-7; a possible D gene is TRBD1 (6 bases). The CDR3 loop spans 13 amino acids. Germline CDR1 is LGHDT and CDR2 is YNNKEL (reference sequence). V was shortened by 0 bases and J by 5 bases, with 8 bases between the two germline ends.

CDR3 loop: CASNLGQGGYEQYF. For the CDR3, the DNA is TGTGCCAGCAATTTAGGGCAGGGAGGCTACGAGCAGTACTTC. V and J are TRBV7-2 and TRBJ2-7, with D tentatively TRBD2 (6 bases). This CDR3 comprises 14 residues. The V end lost 7 bases, the J end lost 3 bases, and 16 bases lay between the germline ends. Germline CDR1 SGHTA, CDR2 FQGNSA.

The chain uses TRBV3-1 (or the pseudogene TRBV3-2) and TRBJ1-2; TRBD1 agrees at 7 bases. Trimming removed 6 bases from V and 2 bases from J; junction bases left unmatched: 9. The CDR3 sequence is 15 residues long. Germline CDR1 is LGHDT and CDR2 is YNNKEL (reference sequence). CDR3 DNA: TGTGCCAGCAGACCCGGGACAGCGTCAAACTATGGCTACACCTTC. This encodes CASRPGTASNYGYTF.

The rearrangement uses TRBV24-1 and TRBJ1-1; tentative D call: TRBD1 (5 bases). CDR1 and CDR2 (germline): KGHDR, SFDVKD. This CDR3 is 13 amino acids long. Trimming cost V 2 bases and J 2 bases, with 5 bases left between them. CDR3 in DNA: TGTGCCACCAGTGATTGGACAAACACTGAAGCTTTCTTT. This encodes CATSDWTNTEAFF.

The chain uses TRBV9 and TRBJ2-7, with 11 bases identical to TRBD1. Trimming at V came to 2 bases and at J to 3 bases, leaving 4 bases not matched to a gene. CDR1 and CDR2 from the germline V gene are SGDLS and YYNGEE. The CDR3 is made up of 15 amino acids. CDR3 DNA sequence: TGTGCCAGCAGCGTTGGCGGGACAGGGGGCTACGAGCAGTACTTC. As protein: CASSVGGTGGYEQYF.